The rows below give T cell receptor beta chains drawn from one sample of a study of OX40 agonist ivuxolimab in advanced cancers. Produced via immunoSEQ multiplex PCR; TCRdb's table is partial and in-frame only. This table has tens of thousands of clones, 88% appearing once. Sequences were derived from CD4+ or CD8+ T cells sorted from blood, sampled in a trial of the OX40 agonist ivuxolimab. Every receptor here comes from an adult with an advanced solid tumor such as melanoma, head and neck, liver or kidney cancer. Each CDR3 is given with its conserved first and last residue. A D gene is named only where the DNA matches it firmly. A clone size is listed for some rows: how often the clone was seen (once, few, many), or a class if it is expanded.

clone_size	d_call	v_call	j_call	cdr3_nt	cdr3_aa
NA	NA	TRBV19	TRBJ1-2	TGTGCCAGTAGTATTGGGACGGATGGCTACACCTTC	CASSIGTDGYTF
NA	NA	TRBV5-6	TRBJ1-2	TGTGCCAGCAGCTTGGGGGTCGGGGCCTATGGCTACACCTTC	CASSLGVGAYGYTF
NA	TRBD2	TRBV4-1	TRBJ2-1	TGCGCCAGCAGCCAAGGGGTAATAGCGGGATCGGGGTACAATGAGCAGTTCTTC	CASSQGVIAGSGYNEQFF
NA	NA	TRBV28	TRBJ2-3	TGTGCCAGCGGAATAGACGGTCCCCTAGATACGCAGTATTTT	CASGIDGPLDTQYF
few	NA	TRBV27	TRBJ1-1	TGTGCCAGCAGTTTTCCTGGGAGTGAAGCTTTCTTT	CASSFPGSEAFF
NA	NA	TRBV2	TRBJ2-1	TGTGCCAGCAGTGAAGCCCTCTCTCAACGCAATGAGCAGTTCTTC	CASSEALSQRNEQFF
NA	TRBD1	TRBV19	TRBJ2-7	TGTGCCAGTAGTCCCGGGACAGGCCTACTGGGGGACGAGCAGTACTTC	CASSPGTGLLGDEQYF
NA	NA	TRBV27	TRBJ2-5	TGTGCCAGCAGTCCGTCCGGGACGAACCCGTGGGAGACCCAGTACTTC	CASSPSGTNPWETQYF
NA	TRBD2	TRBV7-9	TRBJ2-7	TGTGCCAGCAGCTTCCCAGCGGGGGGTCCAAGCTCCTACGAGCAGTACTTC	CASSFPAGGPSSYEQYF
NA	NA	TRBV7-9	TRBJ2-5	TGTGCCAGCAGCGCCTGGCAAGAGACCCAGTACTTC	CASSAWQETQYF
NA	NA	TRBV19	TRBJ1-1	TGTGCCAGTAGTAGGGCGAACACTGAAGCTTTCTTT	CASSRANTEAFF
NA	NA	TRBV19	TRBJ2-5	TGTGCCAGTAGTTCAAATAGAGGGATTAAAGAGACCCAGTACTTC	CASSSNRGIKETQYF
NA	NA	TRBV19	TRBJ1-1	TGTGCCAGTAGTATAGATAGGGGACTTCAAGCTTTCTTT	CASSIDRGLQAFF
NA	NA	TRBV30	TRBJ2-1	TGTGCCTGGTTGGGGGAGACAGGTGAGCAGTTCTTC	CAWLGETGEQFF
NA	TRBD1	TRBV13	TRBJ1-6	TGTGCCAGCAGCCCCGCCCTACAGGGGATATATTCACCCCTCCACTTT	CASSPALQGIYSPLHF
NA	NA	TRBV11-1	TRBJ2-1	TGTGCCAGCACCGCTGGGGCGGAATACAATGAGCAGTTCTTC	CASTAGAEYNEQFF
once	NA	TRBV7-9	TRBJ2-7	TGTGCCAGCAGCCCCAGGGGCTACGAGCAGTACTTC	CASSPRGYEQYF
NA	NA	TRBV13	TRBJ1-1	TGTGCCAGCAGCTACGCACGACCGGGGACGGGGAACACTGAAGCTTTCTTT	CASSYARPGTGNTEAFF
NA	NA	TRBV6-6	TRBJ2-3	TGTGCCAGCAGTTACAGGGATCACACAGATACGCAGTATTTT	CASSYRDHTDTQYF
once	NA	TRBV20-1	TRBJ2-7	TGCAGTGCTAGGTTGGCCTACGAGCAGTACTTC	CSARLAYEQYF
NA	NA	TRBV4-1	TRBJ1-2	TGTGCCAGCAGCCAAGATGGGTCACCCTATAATGGCTACACCTTC	CASSQDGSPYNGYTF
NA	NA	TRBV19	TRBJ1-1	TGTGCCAGTAGTATGATGGTTTACACTGAAGCTTTCTTT	CASSMMVYTEAFF
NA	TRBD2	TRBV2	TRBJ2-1	TGTGCCAGCAGTGAACCCGTCAGGGAGGGTGAGCAGTTCTTC	CASSEPVREGEQFF
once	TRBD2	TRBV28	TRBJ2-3	TGTGCCAGCAGACGATTATTGGGACTAGTTGGATTAGATACGCAGTATTTT	CASRRLLGLVGLDTQYF
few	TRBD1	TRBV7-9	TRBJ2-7	TGTGCCAGCAGCTCAACCAGGCGACAGGGAGTCGACGAGCAGTACTTC	CASSSTRRQGVDEQYF
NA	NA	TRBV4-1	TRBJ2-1	TGCGCCAGCAGCCAACGGGCCAATGAGCAGTTCTTC	CASSQRANEQFF
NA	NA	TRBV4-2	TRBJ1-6	TGTGCCAGCAGCTCCCGGGACACTGGACGTAATTCACCCCTCCACTTT	CASSSRDTGRNSPLHF
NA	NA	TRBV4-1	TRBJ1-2	TGCGCCAGCAGCCCCCGTGCGTCCTATGGCTACACCTTC	CASSPRASYGYTF
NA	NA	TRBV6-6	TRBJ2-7	TGTGCCAGCAGTTACTCAAACAACGAGCAGTACTTC	CASSYSNNEQYF
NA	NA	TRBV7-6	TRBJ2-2	TGTGCCAGCAGCCTTTCCCGGGGCTCGACCGGGGAGCTGTTTTTT	CASSLSRGSTGELFF
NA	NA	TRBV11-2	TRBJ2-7	TGTGCCAGCAGCTTCTGGACGGAATACTCCTACGAGCAGTACTTC	CASSFWTEYSYEQYF
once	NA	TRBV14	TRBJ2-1	TGTGCCAGCAGCCTACCGGGTTCTTACGCATACAATGAGCAGTTCTTC	CASSLPGSYAYNEQFF
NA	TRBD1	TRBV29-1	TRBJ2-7	TGCAGCGTTGCCGGGACAGGGCAGGACTACGAGCAGTACTTC	CSVAGTGQDYEQYF
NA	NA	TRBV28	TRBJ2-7	TGTGCCAGCAGTTTTAGTTCCTACGAGCAGTACTTC	CASSFSSYEQYF
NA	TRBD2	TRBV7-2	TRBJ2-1	TGTGCCAGCAGCACCAGACTAGCGGGGATCTCCTACAATGAGCAGTTCTTC	CASSTRLAGISYNEQFF
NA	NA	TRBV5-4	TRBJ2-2	TGTGCCAGCACCAGGGGGGGGAGGGCGAACACCGGGAAGCTGTTTTTT	CASTRGGRANTGKLFF
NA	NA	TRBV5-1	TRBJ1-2	TGCGCCAGCAGCTTCACATCTCCCCCAGGCTATGGCTACACCTTC	CASSFTSPPGYGYTF
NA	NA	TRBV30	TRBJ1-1	TGTGCCTGCGACAGGTCTAACACTGAAGCTTTCTTT	CACDRSNTEAFF
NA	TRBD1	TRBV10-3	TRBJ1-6	TGTGCCATCGGGACAGATGGGAATTCACCCCTCCACTTT	CAIGTDGNSPLHF
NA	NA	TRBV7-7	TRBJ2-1	TGTGCTAGCAGCTTCGGCCAGGGGTCCAATGAGCAGTTCTTC	CASSFGQGSNEQFF
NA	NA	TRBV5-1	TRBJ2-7	TGCGCCAGCAGCTTGGCGCCAGGCTACGAGCAGTACTTC	CASSLAPGYEQYF
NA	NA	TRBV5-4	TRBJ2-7	TGTGCCAGCAGCTTCTCGAGAGTTTCCGAGCAGTACTTC	CASSFSRVSEQYF
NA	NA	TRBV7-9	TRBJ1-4	TGTGCCAGCAGCTCAGTATTGGATGAAAAACTGTTTTTT	CASSSVLDEKLFF
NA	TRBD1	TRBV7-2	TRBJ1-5	TGTGCCAGCAGCTTAGGTTCGTGGGCAGGGGGCCATCAGCCCCAGCATTTT	CASSLGSWAGGHQPQHF
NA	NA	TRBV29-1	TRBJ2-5	TGCAGCGTTGTGGCAGTGGGCGTTTTGCAAGAGACCCAGTACTTC	CSVVAVGVLQETQYF
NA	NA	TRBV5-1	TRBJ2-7	TGCGCCAGCAGCTTTCTCTTAGGGGCGGACGAGCAGTACTTC	CASSFLLGADEQYF
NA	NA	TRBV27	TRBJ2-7	TGTGCCAGCTCCCTGGGGAAGGGTTACGAGCAGTACTTC	CASSLGKGYEQYF
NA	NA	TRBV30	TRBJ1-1	TGTGCCTGGAGTTTGGACAGCAGCACTGAAGCTTTCTTT	CAWSLDSSTEAFF